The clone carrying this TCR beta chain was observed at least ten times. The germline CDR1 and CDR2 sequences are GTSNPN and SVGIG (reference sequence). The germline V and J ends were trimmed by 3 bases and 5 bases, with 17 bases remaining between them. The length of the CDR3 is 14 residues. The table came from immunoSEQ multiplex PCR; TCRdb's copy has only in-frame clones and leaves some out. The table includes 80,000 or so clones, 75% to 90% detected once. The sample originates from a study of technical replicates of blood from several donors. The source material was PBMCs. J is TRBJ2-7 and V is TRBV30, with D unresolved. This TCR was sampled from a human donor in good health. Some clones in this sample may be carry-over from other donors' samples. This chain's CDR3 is CAWSRGSPLDEQYF. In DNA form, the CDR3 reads TGTGCCTGGAGCCGAGGTAGCCCGTTGGACGAGCAGTACTTC.